This T cell receptor beta chain is drawn from a study of control samples from healthy donors and cancer patients. CDR1 is SGHDT, CDR2 YYEEEE, per germline. V shed 0 bases and J shed 0 bases, with 4 bases lying between them. This CDR3 comprises 14 residues. Method: immunoSEQ multiplex PCR; TCRdb's copy keeps in-frame clones and lacks some. The table has 150,000 or so clones, approximately 93% seen once. This sequence was found in a young man in good health. The sample consisted of blood. The V call is TRBV5-6, the J call TRBJ1-5; no clear D gene. CDR3 in DNA: TGTGCCAGCAGCTTGGGTGTTAGCAATCAGCCCCAGCATTTT. Amino acid sequence: CASSLGVSNQPQHF.